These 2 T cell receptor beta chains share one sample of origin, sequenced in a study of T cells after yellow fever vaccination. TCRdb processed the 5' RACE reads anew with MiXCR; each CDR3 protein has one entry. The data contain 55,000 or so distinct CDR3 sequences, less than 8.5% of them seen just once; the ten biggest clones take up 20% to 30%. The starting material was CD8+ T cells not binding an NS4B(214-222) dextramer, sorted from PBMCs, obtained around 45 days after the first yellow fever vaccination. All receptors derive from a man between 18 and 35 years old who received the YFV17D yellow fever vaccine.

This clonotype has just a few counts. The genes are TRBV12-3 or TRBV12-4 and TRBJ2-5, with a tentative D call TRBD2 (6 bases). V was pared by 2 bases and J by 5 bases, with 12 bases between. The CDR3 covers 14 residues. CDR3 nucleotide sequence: TGTGCCAGCAGTTTACAGCGGGCCCTGGAGACCCAGTACTTC. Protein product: CASSLQRALETQYF.

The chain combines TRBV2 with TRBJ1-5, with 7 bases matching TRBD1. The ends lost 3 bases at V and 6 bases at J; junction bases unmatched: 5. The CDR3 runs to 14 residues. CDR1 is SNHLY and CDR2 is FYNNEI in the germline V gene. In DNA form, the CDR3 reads TGTGCCAGCAGTGAGGGCAGGGGGGGTCAGCCCCAGCATTTT. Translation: CASSEGRGGQPQHF.